The 17 T cell receptor beta chains reported below all come from one sample, sequenced in a study of shared clonotypes between healthy human individuals. Libraries were prepared by immunoSEQ multiplex PCR; TCRdb keeps only in-frame clonotypes and omits some of them. The repertoire has approximately 1.9 million clones, about 93% of them found once; the top ten carry approximately 1.6%. The naive CD8 subset, CD45RO-negative cells positively selected for CCR7, excluded terminally differentiated effector memory CD45RA+ cells. What was sequenced was naive CD8+ T cells from PBMCs. All receptors derive from a man between 18 and 35 years old in good health. Some clones in this sample may be carry-over from other donors' samples.

The chain recombines TRBV28 with TRBJ2-7; D is possibly TRBD2 (6 bases). The CDR3 is 16 amino acids. The germline V gene encodes CDR1 MDHEN and CDR2 SYDVKM. Trimming stripped 9 bases from V and 3 bases from J, with 24 bases between. CDR3 protein: CASRGVGGWSVYEQYF. DNA of the CDR3: TGTGCCAGTAGAGGGGTCGGAGGGTGGTCGGTCTACGAGCAGTACTTC.

This chain links TRBV7-9 with TRBJ1-1, with D perhaps TRBD1 (6 bases). The germline V and J ends were trimmed by 5 bases and 4 bases, with 11 bases remaining between them. The CDR3 spans 13 residues. Germline V gives CDR1 SEHNR, CDR2 FQNEAQ (reference sequence). The CDR3 loop is CASSPRGITEAFF. The CDR3 DNA sequence: TGTGCCAGCAGCCCTAGGGGGATCACTGAAGCTTTCTTT. Drawing the rest from reference TRBV7-9 and TRBJ1-1, the complete variable domain is DTGVSQNPRHKITKRGQNVTFRCDPISEHNRLYWYRQTLGQGPEFLTYFQNEAQLEKSRLLSDRFSAERPKGSFSTLEIQRTEQGDSAMYLCASSPRGITEAFFGQGTRLTVV.

This clone was seen a handful of times. The chain carries TRBV25-1 and TRBJ1-2; D remains unclear. The CDR3 is made up of 13 amino acids. Germline V lookup: CDR1 MGHDK, CDR2 SYGVNS. Trimming pared 5 bases from V and 4 bases from J, leaving 11 bases between. Written as DNA, the CDR3 is TGTGCCAGCAGTTTAACAGCTTTCTATGGCTACACCTTC. Protein product: CASSLTAFYGYTF.

The V call is TRBV29-1, the J call TRBJ1-1, with unresolved D. With 4 bases removed from V and 11 bases from J, the gap between germline ends came to 14 bases. CDR3 size: 11 residues. Germline CDR1 reads SQVTM; CDR2 reads ANQGSEA. CDR3 region: CSVVRTAEAFF. For the CDR3, the DNA is TGCAGCGTTGTACGCACAGCAGAGGCTTTCTTT.

This sequence joins TRBV7-9 and TRBJ2-3; TRBD1 matches 8 bases. CDR1 and CDR2 (germline): SEHNR, FQNEAQ (reference sequence). The CDR3 spans 14 residues. With 9 bases clipped from V and 8 bases from J, the junction kept 13 bases outside the gene matches. The CDR3: CASLSDREYGTQYF. DNA for the CDR3: TGTGCCAGTCTTTCGGACAGGGAGTACGGTACGCAGTATTTT.

The chain links TRBV19 to TRBJ2-7, with 9 positions matching TRBD1. J gave up 6 bases and V 5 bases, and 8 bases lay outside the gene matches. The CDR3 loop spans 14 amino acids. Per the germline V gene, CDR1 is LNHDA and CDR2 is SQIVND (reference sequence). CDR3 DNA sequence: TGTGCCAGTAGTGTCGCCGGGACAGGGATCGAGCAGTACTTC. Translation: CASSVAGTGIEQYF.

The V call is TRBV7-2, the J call TRBJ2-3; TRBD2 agrees at 7 bases. The CDR3 has 15 residues. V was clipped by 5 bases and J by 1 base; unmatched bases: 6. Germline CDR1 is SGHTA and CDR2 is FQGNSA. The CDR3 is CASSPSGIRTDTQYF. CDR3 nucleotides: TGTGCCAGCAGCCCCAGCGGGATCCGCACAGATACGCAGTATTTT.

Only one count was recorded for this clone. The J gene is TRBJ2-7, the V gene TRBV10-3; possible D gene TRBD1, 5 bases. The germline V gene has CDR1 ENHRY and CDR2 SYGVKD. V lost 2 bases to trimming and J lost 3 bases, with 8 bases between them. CDR3 length: 13 residues. CDR3 sequence (DNA): TGTGCCATCAGTGAGGGCAGGGACTACGAGCAGTACTTC. Its translation: CAISEGRDYEQYF.

This clone was found a few times. J is TRBJ2-2 and V is TRBV5-6; D is ambiguous. In germline, CDR1 is SGHDT, CDR2 YYEEEE. V was trimmed by 3 bases and J by 2 bases, leaving 8 bases between them. This CDR3 region has 14 residues. The CDR3 loop is CASSSDRNTGELFF. In DNA form, the CDR3 reads TGTGCCAGCAGCTCGGACCGTAACACCGGGGAGCTGTTTTTT.

CDR3: CASSVAAFPTDTQYF. CDR3 sequence (DNA): TGTGCCAGCTCAGTAGCGGCCTTTCCCACAGATACGCAGTATTTT. V is TRBV18 and J is TRBJ2-3; possible D gene TRBD2, 6 bases. The V gene's germline CDR1 is KGHSH and CDR2 LQKENI. The CDR3 covers 15 residues. V was shortened by 5 bases and J by 2 bases, with 14 bases between the two germline ends.

This clone was detected once. The genes are TRBV7-9 and TRBJ2-7, with 7 bases aligning to TRBD1. The germline gives CDR1 SEHNR, CDR2 FQNEAQ (reference sequence). CDR3 length: 15 amino acids. The V gene end was trimmed by 5 bases and the J gene end by 2 bases; junction bases not matched to a gene: 9. CDR3 nucleotide sequence: TGTGCCAGCAGCGTCCTCAGGGGGAGCCCCTACGAGCAGTACTTC. Translated: CASSVLRGSPYEQYF.

The gene calls are TRBV4-3 and TRBJ2-3; D not resolved. The V end lost 0 bases, the J end lost 8 bases, and 18 bases lay between the germline ends. This CDR3 is 16 amino acids long. Germline V gene data show CDR1 as LGHNA and CDR2 as YSLEER. CDR3 in amino acids: CASSQEQATPQSTQYF. The DNA for the CDR3 is TGCGCCAGCAGCCAAGAGCAGGCGACCCCTCAAAGTACGCAGTATTTT.

CDR3 sequence (DNA): TGTGCCATCACTGACCCGGGACAGGGGTATACCGGGGAGCTGTTTTTT. It encodes CAITDPGQGYTGELFF. The chain has TRBV10-3 and TRBJ2-2; TRBD1 agrees at 10 bases. Germline lookup yields CDR1 ENHRY and CDR2 SYGVKD. V shed 7 bases, J shed 5 bases, and the junction held 10 bases outside the gene matches. CDR3 size: 16 residues.

This CDR3 reads CASSQEFSLLNQPQHF. The CDR3 region has the DNA TGCGCCAGCAGCCAAGAGTTCTCTCTCCTTAATCAGCCCCAGCATTTT. The rearrangement links TRBV4-1 to TRBJ1-5; D is uncertain. This CDR3 contains 16 residues. V was pared by 0 bases and J by 4 bases, with 13 bases between. Germline loops: CDR1 MGHRA, CDR2 YSYEKL.

DNA for the CDR3: TGTGCCAGCTCACCACTTGAAGGGAACACCGGGGAGCTGTTTTTT. It is translated as CASSPLEGNTGELFF. The J gene is TRBJ2-2, the V gene TRBV18; no firm D call. From germline, CDR1 is KGHSH and CDR2 LQKENI. V lost 1 base, J lost 1 base, and 7 bases lay in between. The CDR3 length is 15 residues.

This chain joins TRBV2 and TRBJ2-1; possible D gene TRBD1, 5 bases. V shed 7 bases and J shed 2 bases, with 18 bases lying between them. Germline assignment: CDR1 SNHLY and CDR2 FYNNEI. This CDR3 is 16 amino acids long. CDR3 sequence: CASIPGLTETYNEQFF. CDR3 sequence (DNA): TGTGCCAGCATTCCTGGCTTGACAGAGACCTACAATGAGCAGTTCTTC.

The chain is built from TRBV7-9 and TRBJ2-2; the D gene is possibly TRBD1 (6 bases). Germline loops: CDR1 SEHNR, CDR2 FQNEAQ (reference sequence). CDR3 length: 19 residues. With 8 bases removed from V and 6 bases from J, the gap between germline ends came to 31 bases. CDR3 in amino acids: CASRFIRAGRGSRSGELFF. As DNA, the CDR3 is TGTGCCAGCCGGTTCATCCGGGCCGGCAGGGGTAGTCGCTCCGGGGAGCTGTTTTTT.